There are a few counts of the clone carrying this T cell receptor beta chain. Its antigen is currently unknown. V lost 5 bases and J 7 bases, leaving 12 bases between the germline ends. This CDR3 has 12 amino acids. CDR1 is DFQATT and CDR2 is SNEGSKA in the germline V gene (reference sequence). The source of the sample is a study of T cell repertoires in cytomegalovirus infection. Study-wide context: Public TCR beta signatures provided an indication of both CMV infection and a matching HLA type. Study-level results: What dominated the ex vivo response were HLA-C-restricted CMV-specific TCR beta clonotypes. Carriers of CMV plus the relevant HLA were identified by cumulative public TCR beta family frequency.

MiXCR, run by TCRdb on the reads, gives a single entry per CDR3 protein. The sample holds 170,000 or so distinct CDR3 sequences, approximately 18% seen once. The material sequenced was CD8+ T cells from PBMCs. The sequence was collected from a human donor in good health (CMV status not recorded). Some clones in this sample may be carry-over from other donors' samples. The J gene is TRBJ1-5, the V gene TRBV20-1, with D possibly being TRBD1 (6 bases). This chain's CDR3 is CSARTGYQPQHF. In DNA, the CDR3 is TGCAGTGCTCGAACAGGGTACCAGCCCCAGCATTTT.